A selection of T cell receptor beta chains follows, all from one sample in a study of blood T cell repertoires in COVID-19. Produced via immunoSEQ multiplex PCR; TCRdb's table is partial and in-frame only. The sample consists of around 430,000 clones, roughly 88% of them appearing once. Specimen: peripheral blood. The receptors shown here come from a woman in her 50s with COVID-19, enrolled during active disease. Each CDR3 is given with its conserved first and last residue.

cdr3_length	v_call	j_call	cdr3_aa
15	TRBV6-1	TRBJ1-1	CASSEFQGAWTEAFF
15	TRBV6-5	TRBJ1-1	CASSYGYSGYTEAFF
20	TRBV5-4	TRBJ2-3	CASSFGVVAGGPSGTDTQYF
16	TRBV5-1	TRBJ2-1	CASSLGQISSYNEQFF
15	TRBV6-1	TRBJ1-2	CASSEDWTGGDGYTF
16	TRBV2	TRBJ1-1	CASSSNPGTGDTEAFF
14	TRBV2	TRBJ1-2	CASSEDRGTYGYTF
16	TRBV28	TRBJ2-1	CASSPRGSGGYNEQFF
18	TRBV15	TRBJ1-1	CATSSRAGTGGGSPEAFF
13	TRBV7-8	TRBJ2-7	CASSLGQGREQYF
14	TRBV27	TRBJ1-5	CASGPRGSNQPQHF
11	TRBV30	TRBJ2-7	CAWGGQYEQYF
13	TRBV2	TRBJ1-1	CARGGQGGTEAFF
12	TRBV28	TRBJ2-7	CASSLIREEQYF
16	TRBV6-5	TRBJ1-4	CASSYSSGQGGEKLFF
16	TRBV6-1	TRBJ1-2	CASSEARGQGAYGYTF